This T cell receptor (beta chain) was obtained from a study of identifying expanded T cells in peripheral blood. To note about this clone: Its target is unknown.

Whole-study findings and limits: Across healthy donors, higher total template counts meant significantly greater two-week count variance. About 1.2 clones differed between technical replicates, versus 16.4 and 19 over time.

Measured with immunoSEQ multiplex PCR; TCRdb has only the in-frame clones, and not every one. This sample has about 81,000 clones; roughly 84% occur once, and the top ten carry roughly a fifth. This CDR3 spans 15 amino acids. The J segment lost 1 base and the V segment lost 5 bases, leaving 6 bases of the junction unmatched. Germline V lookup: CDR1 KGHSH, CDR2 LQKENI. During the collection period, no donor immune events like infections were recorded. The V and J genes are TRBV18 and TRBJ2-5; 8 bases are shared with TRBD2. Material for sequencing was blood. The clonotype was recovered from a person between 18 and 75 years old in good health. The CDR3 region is CASSRGGTSQETQYF. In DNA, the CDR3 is TGTGCCAGCTCAAGGGGCGGGACTAGCCAAGAGACCCAGTACTTC.